Following are 24 T cell receptor beta chains from one sample sequenced in a study of T cells after somatic rescue of genetic block (dated by TCRdb to about 2020). Library preparation used the immunoSEQ multiplex PCR assay. Held by TCRdb, this immuneACCESS table contains in-frame sequences only and omits some clones. Under half of the omission traces to an unresolved V gene where checked; the cause of the rest is unknown. The sample table records 68,000 or so clones; 85% to 95% of these occur just once. The ten biggest clones cover roughly 2.8% of the sample. The sequenced material came from peripheral blood mononuclear cells (PBMCs). Receptors originate from a man aged 40-50 years.

The chain couples TRBV5-5 to TRBJ1-6, with D possibly matching TRBD1 (6 bases). V lost 3 bases and J 9 bases, leaving 19 bases between the germline ends. CDR3 length: 16 residues. Germline values: CDR1 SGHKS, CDR2 YYEKEE (reference sequence). The CDR3 DNA reads TGTGCCAGCAGCTCGATAGACAGGTCTAAAGGTTCACCCCTCCACTTT. Its translation is CASSSIDRSKGSPLHF.

This chain links TRBV28 with TRBJ1-1; perhaps TRBD1 as D (5 bases). Germline CDR1 is MDHEN and CDR2 is SYDVKM. V lost 1 base, J lost 4 bases, and 16 bases lay in between. CDR3 length: 16 residues. The CDR3 sequence is CASSLFPGGTRTEAFF. The CDR3 DNA sequence: TGTGCCAGCAGTTTATTCCCTGGAGGGACCCGCACTGAAGCTTTCTTT. Based on the CDR3 plus reference TRBV28 and TRBJ1-1, the full variable domain is DVKVTQSSRYLVKRTGEKVFLECVQDMDHENMFWYRQDPGLGLRLIYFSYDVKMKEKGDIPEGYSVSREKKERFSLILESASTNQTSMYLCASSLFPGGTRTEAFFGQGTRLTVV.

The chain carries TRBV2 and TRBJ2-4; D is undetermined. The CDR3 extends over 14 amino acids. Trimming cost V 1 base and J 0 bases, with 4 bases left between them. Germline CDR1 SNHLY, CDR2 FYNNEI. The CDR3 nucleotides are TGTGCCAGCAGTGAAGGGCTAGCCAAAAACATTCAGTACTTC. This translates into CASSEGLAKNIQYF.

The chain couples TRBV29-1 to TRBJ2-3, with D unresolved. CDR1 and CDR2 (germline): SQVTM, ANQGSEA. The CDR3 totals 13 residues. V lost 3 bases and J 2 bases, leaving 9 bases between the germline ends. CDR3 nucleotides: TGCAGCGTTGATTCCGGACCCACAGATACGCAGTATTTT. Amino acid sequence: CSVDSGPTDTQYF.

Here the CDR3 reads CASSSGQGRVTDTQYF. In DNA form, the CDR3 reads TGTGCCAGCAGCTCGGGACAGGGACGCGTCACAGATACGCAGTATTTT. The rearrangement uses TRBV5-6 and TRBJ2-3; 9 nucleotides agree with TRBD1. Germline CDR1 is SGHDT and CDR2 is YYEEEE. The CDR3 extends over 16 amino acids. J gave up 2 bases and V 3 bases, and 7 bases lay outside the gene matches.

The V call is TRBV5-6, the J call TRBJ1-4, with a possible D match to TRBD1 (6 bases). This CDR3 is 12 amino acids long. Looked up from germline, CDR1 is SGHDT and CDR2 is YYEEEE. V lost 2 bases, J lost 8 bases, and 7 bases lay in between. The CDR3 region has the DNA TGTGCCAGCAGCTTTGGGACAGAAAAACTGTTTTTT. Its protein is CASSFGTEKLFF.

The chain's CDR3 is CASSPKKTRSALSETQYF. As DNA, the CDR3 is TGTGCCAGTTCCCCGAAAAAGACTAGGTCGGCCCTAAGTGAGACCCAGTACTTC. The chain couples TRBV19 to TRBJ2-5; possibly TRBD2 for D (6 bases). Germline V gene sequence: CDR1 LNHDA, CDR2 SQIVND (reference sequence). The CDR3 extends over 18 amino acids. The V gene lost 8 bases and the J gene lost 5 bases, with 30 bases spanning the gap.

The chain uses TRBV2 and TRBJ1-5; TRBD1 matches at 9 bases. Losses at the gene ends were 9 bases for V and 6 bases for J; bases not matched to a gene: 12. CDR1 and CDR2 (germline): SNHLY, FYNNEI. The CDR3 sequence is 15 residues long. The CDR3 is CASKTRDRERQPQHF. In DNA form, the CDR3 reads TGTGCCAGTAAAACCCGGGACAGGGAGCGTCAGCCCCAGCATTTT. The full variable domain, rest sourced from reference TRBV2 and TRBJ1-5, is EPEVTQTPSHQVTQMGQEVILRCVPISNHLYFYWYRQILGQKVEFLVSFYNNEISEKSEIFDDQFSVERPDGSNFTLKIRSTKLEDSAMYFCASKTRDRERQPQHFGDGTRLSIL.

CDR3 coding DNA: TGTGCCTGGAGTGTACGGGGGCAGGGGCAGCCCCAGCATTTT. Protein product: CAWSVRGQGQPQHF. The rearrangement uses TRBV30 and TRBJ1-5, with a possible D match to TRBD1 (6 bases). Trimming took 0 bases from V and 7 from J, leaving 13 bases between them. Germline values: CDR1 GTSNPN, CDR2 SVGIG (reference sequence). The CDR3 is 14 residues long. The full variable domain, completed using reference TRBV30 and TRBJ1-5, is SQTIHQWPATLVQPVGSPLSLECTVEGTSNPNLYWYRQAAGRGLQLLFYSVGIGQISSEVPQNLSASRPQDRQFILSSKKLLLSDSGFYLCAWSVRGQGQPQHFGDGTRLSIL.

This clone was detected only once. This chain joins TRBV9 and TRBJ2-1; TRBD2 matches at 7 bases. In germline, CDR1 is SGDLS, CDR2 YYNGEE. The CDR3 is made up of 16 amino acids. Losses at the gene ends were 0 bases for V and 0 bases for J; bases not matched to a gene: 3. CDR3 sequence: CASSVAASGSYNEQFF. The CDR3 DNA reads as TGTGCCAGCAGCGTAGCGGCTAGCGGCTCCTACAATGAGCAGTTCTTC.

This clone has more than one count but fewer than ten. The rearrangement uses TRBV19 and TRBJ2-2; TRBD1 matches 7 bases. V shed 5 bases, J shed 9 bases, and the junction held 6 bases outside the gene matches. CDR1 and CDR2 (germline): LNHDA, SQIVND (reference sequence). CDR3 size: 13 residues. DNA for the CDR3: TGTGCCAGTAGTCGGAGCAGGGGGAGGGAGCTGTTTTTT. It codes for CASSRSRGRELFF.

The V and J genes are TRBV5-1 and TRBJ1-1; D is perhaps TRBD1 (5 bases). Germline V CDR1 and CDR2: SGHRS, YFSETQ. The CDR3 loop spans 15 amino acids. Trimming removed 6 bases from V and 1 base from J, with 16 bases in between. CDR3 sequence: CASTPRMDKNTEAFF. CDR3 DNA sequence: TGCGCCAGCACCCCCCGAATGGACAAGAACACTGAAGCTTTCTTT.

This sequence joins TRBV15 and TRBJ2-1, with D perhaps matching TRBD2 (6 bases). The V end lost 3 bases, the J end lost 1 base, and 13 bases lay between the germline ends. This CDR3 spans 16 amino acids. Germline V gene data show CDR1 as LNHNV and CDR2 as YYDKDF (reference sequence). CDR3 in DNA: TGTGCCACCAGCAGGACTGGGGGAGGTTCCTACAATGAGCAGTTCTTC. It codes for CATSRTGGGSYNEQFF.

The chain combines TRBV5-1 with TRBJ1-1; D is ambiguous. The CDR3 is made up of 14 amino acids. The V gene lost 1 base and the J gene lost 0 bases, with 7 bases spanning the gap. Germline-derived CDR1 and CDR2 are SGHRS and YFSETQ. The CDR3 is CASSLSMVNTEAFF. CDR3 DNA sequence: TGCGCCAGCAGCTTGTCGATGGTGAACACTGAAGCTTTCTTT.

The chain couples TRBV7-3 to TRBJ2-5; 8 nucleotides line up with TRBD2. This CDR3 is 15 amino acids long. Germline V gives CDR1 SGHTA, CDR2 FQGTGA. V was clipped by 4 bases and J by 6 bases; unmatched bases: 10. The CDR3 DNA sequence: TGTGCCAGCAGCTCCGACGCCGGGGGGGCAAAGACCCAGTACTTC. Translated: CASSSDAGGAKTQYF.

This sequence joins TRBV7-9 and TRBJ2-6; D may be TRBD1 (5 bases). V lost 0 bases and J lost 0, with 9 bases in between. This CDR3 region has 17 residues. The germline CDR1 and CDR2 sequences are SEHNR and FQNEAQ (reference sequence). The CDR3 nucleotides read TGTGCCAGCAGCTTAGCCCTGACAGACTCTGGGGCCAACGTCCTGACTTTC. Translated: CASSLALTDSGANVLTF.

The V and J genes are TRBV18 and TRBJ1-5; no reliable D call. V was trimmed by 1 base and J by 4 bases, leaving 8 bases between them. Germline V CDR1 and CDR2: KGHSH, LQKENI. The CDR3 contains 14 residues. The CDR3 is CASSPLGRNQPQHF. The CDR3 region has the DNA TGTGCCAGCTCACCACTCGGACGGAATCAGCCCCAGCATTTT.

The V gene is TRBV7-2, the J gene TRBJ2-5; the match to TRBD2 covers 8 bases. The CDR3 has 14 amino acids. Germline loops: CDR1 SGHTA, CDR2 FQGNSA. The J segment lost 2 bases and the V segment lost 3 bases, leaving 2 bases of the junction unmatched. DNA for the CDR3: TGTGCCAGCAGCTTTAGCGGGGTACAAGAGACCCAGTACTTC. This encodes CASSFSGVQETQYF.

The chain couples TRBV5-6 to TRBJ2-3; D gene uncertain. Trimming stripped 4 bases from V and 2 bases from J, with 11 bases between. Looked up from germline, CDR1 is SGHDT and CDR2 is YYEEEE. CDR3 length equals 14 residues. The chain's CDR3 is CASSPLSDTDTQYF. The CDR3 DNA reads TGTGCCAGCAGCCCTCTAAGCGACACAGATACGCAGTATTTT.

The rearrangement links TRBV23-1 to TRBJ1-2, with 8 bases matching TRBD1. TRBV23-1 counts as an open reading frame of uncertain function. CDR3 length: 18 amino acids. V lost 3 bases to trimming and J lost 0 bases; unmatched junction nucleotides: 12. CDR3 region: CASSHPSEDREANYGYTF. The CDR3 coding sequence is TGCGCCAGCAGTCACCCCTCGGAGGACAGGGAAGCTAACTATGGCTACACCTTC.

The chain links TRBV5-4 to TRBJ2-1, with 9 bases aligning to TRBD1. This CDR3 is built from 15 residues. Unmatched junction bases numbered 7, after V lost 4 bases and J lost 5 bases. Germline assignment: CDR1 SGHNT and CDR2 YYREEE (reference sequence). The CDR3 DNA reads as TGTGCCAGCAGCATGGACAGGGGCCCCCACAATGAGCAGTTCTTC. Translation: CASSMDRGPHNEQFF. The whole variable domain, remainder taken from reference TRBV5-4 and TRBJ2-1, is ETGVTQSPTHLIKTRGQQVTLRCSSQSGHNTVSWYQQALGQGPQFIFQYYREEENGRGNFPPRFSGLQFPNYSSELNVNALELDDSALYLCASSMDRGPHNEQFFGPGTRLTVL.

This chain connects TRBV18 to TRBJ2-1, with 7 bases aligning to TRBD1. The CDR3 contains 14 residues. V gave up 1 base and J gave up 5 bases; unmatched junction bases: 2. The germline CDR1 and CDR2 sequences are KGHSH and LQKENI. In DNA form, the CDR3 reads TGTGCCAGCTCACCACAGGGGGCAGACAATGAGCAGTTCTTC. Amino acids: CASSPQGADNEQFF. Together with reference TRBV18 and TRBJ2-1, the CDR3 gives the full variable domain: NAGVMQNPRHLVRRRGQEARLRCSPMKGHSHVYWYRQLPEEGLKFMVYLQKENIIDESGMPKERFSAEFPKEGPSILRIQQVVRGDSAAYFCASSPQGADNEQFFGPGTRLTVL.

A single count supports this clone. This rearrangement joins TRBV4-1 to TRBJ2-3; 9 nucleotides match TRBD1. CDR1 and CDR2 (germline): MGHRA, YSYEKL. The CDR3 loop spans 16 amino acids. Trimming cost V 4 bases and J 0 bases; bases outside gene matches: 5. The CDR3 loop is CASSPGTGHSTDTQYF. Here the CDR3 DNA reads TGCGCCAGCAGCCCTGGGACAGGGCATAGCACAGATACGCAGTATTTT.

This rearrangement joins TRBV15 to TRBJ2-7; weak D call: TRBD2 (5 bases). Trimming removed 6 bases from V and 7 bases from J, with 16 bases in between. The CDR3 sequence is 13 residues long. Germline CDR1 LNHNV, CDR2 YYDKDF (reference sequence). Here the CDR3 DNA reads TGTGCCACCAGAAACAGAGCCACGGGGGAGCAGTACTTC. Protein sequence: CATRNRATGEQYF. The whole variable domain, remainder taken from reference TRBV15 and TRBJ2-7, is DAMVIQNPRYQVTQFGKPVTLSCSQTLNHNVMYWYQQKSSQAPKLLFHYYDKDFNNEADTPDNFQSRRPNTSFCFLDIRSPGLGDTAMYLCATRNRATGEQYFGPGTRLTVT.